The rows below give T cell receptor beta chains drawn from one sample of a study of T-cell reconstitution after alpha-beta-depleted transplantation in children. Using its own MiXCR run on the PCR reads, TCRdb lists one record per CDR3 protein. Among 450,000 to 550,000 distinct CDR3 sequences, about an eighth were seen once, and the ten largest hold 14%. The input for sequencing was PBMCs, mostly from graft donor cells, taken 180 days after TCRalphabeta/CD19-depleted stem cell transplant. These receptors were taken from a female patient aged 2 to 10 who had a stem cell transplant for aplastic anemia, so the T cells may come from the graft donor. The conserved cysteine and the conserved F or W are not part of the CDR3 here.

V gene | CDR3 protein
TRBV29-1 | SVEWRDKSSYEQY
TRBV3-1 | ASSHCQEWTGRGNQPQH
TRBV5-1 | ASSLGGQWNEQF
TRBV7-2 | ASSLAFSGRADGELF
TRBV7-9 | ASSWGQGSETQY
TRBV6-5 | ASSYKFAGGAGELF
TRBV7-2 | ASSYYHRDSKETQY
TRBV25-1 | ASSEPGQGSEAF
TRBV28 | ASSSSGLATFDTQY
TRBV29-1 | SVVFHGGQPQH
TRBV7-2 | ASSPAGVGTDTQY
TRBV4-3 | ASSQVGGTSGASYNEQF
TRBV7-8 | ASSLSLTNEQF
TRBV27 | ASRQGVSNQPQH
TRBV12-3/TRBV12-4 | ASSHTTDFPNTIY
TRBV7-8 | ASSMGRPGEQPQH
TRBV7-9 | ASSLDGGGNQPQH
TRBV3-1 | ASRGRGTSGVYNEQF
TRBV11-1 | ASSSGTVLFGNTIY
TRBV5-6 | ASSQGLAYYNEQF
TRBV12-3/TRBV12-4 | ASSLGGQGSTGAF
TRBV15 | ATSSWRSDTQY
TRBV29-1 | SVEKLTATEAF
TRBV5-1 | ASSTGAMNTEAF
TRBV6-5 | ASSPASHEQF
TRBV10-3 | AISRLAGEQY
TRBV6-6 | ASMGRGVEQY
TRBV20-1 | SATRGERGQTQY
TRBV5-1 | ASSSGQGSDSYNEQF